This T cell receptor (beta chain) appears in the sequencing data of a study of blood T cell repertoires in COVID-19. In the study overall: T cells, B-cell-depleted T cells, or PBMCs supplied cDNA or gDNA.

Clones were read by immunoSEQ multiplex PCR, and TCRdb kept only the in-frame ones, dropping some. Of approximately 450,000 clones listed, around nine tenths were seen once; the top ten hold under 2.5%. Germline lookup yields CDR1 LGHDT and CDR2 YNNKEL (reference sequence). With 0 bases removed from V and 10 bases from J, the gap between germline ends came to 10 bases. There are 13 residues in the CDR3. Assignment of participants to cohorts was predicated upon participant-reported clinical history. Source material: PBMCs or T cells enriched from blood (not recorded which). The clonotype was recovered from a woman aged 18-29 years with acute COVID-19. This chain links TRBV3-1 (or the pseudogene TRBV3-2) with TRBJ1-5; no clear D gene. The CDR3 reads CASSQDRGRPQHF. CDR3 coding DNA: TGTGCCAGCAGCCAAGATCGGGGTCGCCCCCAGCATTTT.